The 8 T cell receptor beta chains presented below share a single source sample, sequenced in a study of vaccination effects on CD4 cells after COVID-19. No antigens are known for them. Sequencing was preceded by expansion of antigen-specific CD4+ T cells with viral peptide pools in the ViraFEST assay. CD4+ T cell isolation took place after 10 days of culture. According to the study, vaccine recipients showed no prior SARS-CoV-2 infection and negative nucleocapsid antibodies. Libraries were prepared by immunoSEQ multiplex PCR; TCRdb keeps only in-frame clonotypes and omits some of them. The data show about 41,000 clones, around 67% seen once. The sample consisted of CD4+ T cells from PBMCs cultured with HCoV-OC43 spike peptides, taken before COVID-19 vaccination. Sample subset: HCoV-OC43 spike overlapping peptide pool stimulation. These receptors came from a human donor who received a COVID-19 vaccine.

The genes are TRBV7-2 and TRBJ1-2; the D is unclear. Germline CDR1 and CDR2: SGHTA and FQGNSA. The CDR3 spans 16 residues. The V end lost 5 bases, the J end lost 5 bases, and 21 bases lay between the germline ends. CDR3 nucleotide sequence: TGTGCCAGCAGCCAAGAGGCTAGGCGAACGGCTTATGGCTACACCTTC. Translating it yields CASSQEARRTAYGYTF.

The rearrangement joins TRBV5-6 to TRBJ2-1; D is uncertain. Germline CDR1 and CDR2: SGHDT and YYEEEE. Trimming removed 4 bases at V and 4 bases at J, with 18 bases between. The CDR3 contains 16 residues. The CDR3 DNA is TGTGCCAGCAGCCTGGTGGGTGGAAGGAGTTACAATGAGCAGTTCTTC. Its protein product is CASSLVGGRSYNEQFF.

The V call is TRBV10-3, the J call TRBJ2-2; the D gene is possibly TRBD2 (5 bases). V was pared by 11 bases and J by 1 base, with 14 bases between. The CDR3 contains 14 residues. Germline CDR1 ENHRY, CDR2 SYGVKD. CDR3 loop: CAHRTGKNTGELFF. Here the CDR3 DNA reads TGTGCCCATAGGACGGGAAAGAACACCGGGGAGCTGTTTTTT.

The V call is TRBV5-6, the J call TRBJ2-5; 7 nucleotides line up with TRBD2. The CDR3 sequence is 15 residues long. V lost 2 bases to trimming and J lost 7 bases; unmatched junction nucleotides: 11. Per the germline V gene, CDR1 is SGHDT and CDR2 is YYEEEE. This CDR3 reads CASSLALAARGTQYF. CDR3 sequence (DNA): TGTGCCAGCAGCTTAGCTCTAGCGGCGAGGGGGACCCAGTACTTC. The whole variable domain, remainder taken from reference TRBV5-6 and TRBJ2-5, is DAGVTQSPTHLIKTRGQQVTLRCSPKSGHDTVSWYQQALGQGPQFIFQYYEEEERQRGNFPDRFSGHQFPNYSSELNVNALLLGDSALYLCASSLALAARGTQYFGPGTRLLVL.

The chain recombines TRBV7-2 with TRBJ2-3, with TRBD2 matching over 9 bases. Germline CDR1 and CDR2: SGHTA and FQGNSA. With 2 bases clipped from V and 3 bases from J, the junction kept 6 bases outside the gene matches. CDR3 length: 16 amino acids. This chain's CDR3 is CASSLSGGRGTDTQYF. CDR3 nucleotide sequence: TGTGCCAGCAGCTTAAGTGGCGGGAGGGGTACAGATACGCAGTATTTT.

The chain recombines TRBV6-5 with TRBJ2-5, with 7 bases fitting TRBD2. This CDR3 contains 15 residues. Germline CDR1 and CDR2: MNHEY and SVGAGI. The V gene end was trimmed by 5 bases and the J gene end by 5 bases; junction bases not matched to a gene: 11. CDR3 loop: CASSRVTGGKETQYF. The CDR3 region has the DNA TGTGCCAGCAGTCGCGTTACGGGGGGAAAGGAGACCCAGTACTTC.

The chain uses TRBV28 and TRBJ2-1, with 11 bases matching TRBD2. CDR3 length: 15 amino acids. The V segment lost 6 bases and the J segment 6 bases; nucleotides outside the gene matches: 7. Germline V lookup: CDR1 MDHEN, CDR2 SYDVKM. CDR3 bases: TGTGCCAGCAGACTAGCGGGAGTGGATTCCAATGAGCAGTTCTTC. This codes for CASRLAGVDSNEQFF.

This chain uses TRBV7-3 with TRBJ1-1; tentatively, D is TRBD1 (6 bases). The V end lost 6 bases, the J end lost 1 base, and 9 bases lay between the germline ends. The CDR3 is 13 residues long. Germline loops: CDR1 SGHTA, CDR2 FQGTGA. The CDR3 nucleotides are TGTGCCAGCAGGTGGACAGCGAACACTGAAGCTTTCTTT. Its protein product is CASRWTANTEAFF.